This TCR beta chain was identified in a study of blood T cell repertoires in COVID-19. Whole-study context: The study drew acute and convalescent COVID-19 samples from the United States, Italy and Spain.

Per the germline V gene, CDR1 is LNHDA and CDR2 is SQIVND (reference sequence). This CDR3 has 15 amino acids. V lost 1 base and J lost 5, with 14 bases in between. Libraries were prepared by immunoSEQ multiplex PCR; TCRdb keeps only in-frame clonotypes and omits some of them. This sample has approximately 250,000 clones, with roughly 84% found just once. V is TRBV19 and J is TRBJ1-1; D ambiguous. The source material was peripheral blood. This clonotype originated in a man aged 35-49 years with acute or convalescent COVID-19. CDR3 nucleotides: TGTGCCAGTAGTATAGGATGGTCGTTGAGAACTGAAGCTTTCTTT. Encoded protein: CASSIGWSLRTEAFF.